These 9 T cell receptor beta chains were all obtained from the same sample, sequenced in a study of T cell responses to AZD1222 COVID-19 vaccine. Libraries were prepared by immunoSEQ multiplex PCR; TCRdb keeps only in-frame clonotypes and omits some of them. The sample shows 120,000 to 150,000 clones, roughly 84% of them seen only once. Sequences were derived from peripheral blood, sampled 28 days after the second AZD1222 dose. These receptors were taken from an adult who received the AZD1222 COVID-19 vaccine.

The chain combines TRBV15 with TRBJ2-5; 9 bases are shared with TRBD2. V gave up 4 bases and J gave up 4 bases; unmatched junction bases: 7. CDR1 LNHNV and CDR2 YYDKDF come from the germline V gene (reference sequence). This CDR3 region has 15 residues. CDR3 nucleotide sequence: TGTGCCACCAGCAAGCGGGGGGAAATGGTAGAGACCCAGTACTTC. It codes for CATSKRGEMVETQYF. The variable domain in full, completed from reference TRBV15 and TRBJ2-5, reads DAMVIQNPRYQVTQFGKPVTLSCSQTLNHNVMYWYQQKSSQAPKLLFHYYDKDFNNEADTPDNFQSRRPNTSFCFLDIRSPGLGDTAMYLCATSKRGEMVETQYFGPGTRLLVL.

The chain is built from TRBV9 and TRBJ2-3; TRBD2 is a possible D gene (5 bases). Looked up from germline, CDR1 is SGDLS and CDR2 is YYNGEE. The V end lost 3 bases, the J end lost 4 bases, and 12 bases lay between the germline ends. The CDR3 extends over 14 amino acids. This CDR3 is CASSARLTPDTQYF. The CDR3 DNA sequence: TGTGCCAGCAGCGCTCGACTAACACCAGATACGCAGTATTTT.

The DNA for the CDR3 is TGTGCCTGGAGCTGGCAGGGAGAAGCTTTCTTT. Translating gives CAWSWQGEAFF. The chain has TRBV30 and TRBJ1-1; a possible D gene is TRBD1 (5 bases). Trimming removed 3 bases from V and 8 bases from J, with 10 bases in between. Germline CDR1 GTSNPN, CDR2 SVGIG (reference sequence). CDR3 size: 11 residues.

This sequence joins TRBV10-1 and TRBJ2-5; unclear D gene. V lost 3 bases, J lost 3 bases, and 8 bases lay in between. This CDR3 region has 13 residues. Per the germline V gene, CDR1 is WNHNN and CDR2 is SYGVQD (reference sequence). The CDR3 protein is CASSDPAEETQYF. The CDR3 DNA reads TGCGCCAGCAGTGACCCTGCGGAAGAGACCCAGTACTTC.

The chain is built from TRBV5-1 and TRBJ2-3; D possibly corresponds to TRBD1 (7 bases). V was shortened by 4 bases and J by 4 bases, with 22 bases between the two germline ends. Germline V gives CDR1 SGHRS, CDR2 YFSETQ. The CDR3 extends over 17 amino acids. CDR3: CASSPGGGSRTADTQYF. The CDR3 DNA follows: TGCGCCAGCAGCCCCGGAGGGGGCTCGAGGACGGCAGATACGCAGTATTTT. The variable domain in full, completed from reference TRBV5-1 and TRBJ2-3, reads KAGVTQTPRYLIKTRGQQVTLSCSPISGHRSVSWYQQTPGQGLQFLFEYFSETQRNKGNFPGRFSGRQFSNSRSEMNVSTLELGDSALYLCASSPGGGSRTADTQYFGPGTRLTVL.

CDR3 sequence: CASAGPSLKSEQFF. CDR3 in DNA: TGTGCCAGCGCCGGCCCTTCGTTGAAGAGTGAGCAGTTCTTC. This sequence joins TRBV18 and TRBJ2-1; D is unresolved. With 8 bases removed from V and 9 bases from J, the gap between germline ends came to 20 bases. Per germline, CDR1 KGHSH and CDR2 LQKENI. This CDR3 is built from 14 residues.

This chain connects TRBV19 to TRBJ1-1, with 7 positions matching TRBD1. The junction had 4 bases not matched to a gene; V was cut back by 5 bases and J by 1 base. The CDR3 extends over 14 amino acids. The germline gives CDR1 LNHDA, CDR2 SQIVND (reference sequence). The CDR3 here is CASSFGTENTEAFF. The DNA for the CDR3 is TGTGCCAGTAGTTTCGGGACAGAGAACACTGAAGCTTTCTTT.

Here the CDR3 reads CASSEEGGLAATDTQYF. In DNA form, the CDR3 reads TGTGCCAGCAGTGAAGAGGGGGGACTAGCGGCCACAGATACGCAGTATTTT. The chain employs TRBV6-1 and TRBJ2-3; 11 nucleotides line up with TRBD2. Germline lookup yields CDR1 MNHNS and CDR2 SASEGT. The CDR3 consists of 17 residues. Trimming at V came to 1 base and at J to 2 bases, leaving 5 bases not matched to a gene.

This rearrangement joins TRBV29-1 to TRBJ2-7; D is unclear. The CDR3 runs 14 residues. V lost 6 bases, J lost 0 bases, and 15 bases lay in between. Per the germline V gene, CDR1 is SQVTM and CDR2 is ANQGSEA. The CDR3 spells CSVERLGSSYEQYF. The DNA of the CDR3 is TGCAGCGTCGAGAGACTGGGAAGCTCCTACGAGCAGTACTTC.